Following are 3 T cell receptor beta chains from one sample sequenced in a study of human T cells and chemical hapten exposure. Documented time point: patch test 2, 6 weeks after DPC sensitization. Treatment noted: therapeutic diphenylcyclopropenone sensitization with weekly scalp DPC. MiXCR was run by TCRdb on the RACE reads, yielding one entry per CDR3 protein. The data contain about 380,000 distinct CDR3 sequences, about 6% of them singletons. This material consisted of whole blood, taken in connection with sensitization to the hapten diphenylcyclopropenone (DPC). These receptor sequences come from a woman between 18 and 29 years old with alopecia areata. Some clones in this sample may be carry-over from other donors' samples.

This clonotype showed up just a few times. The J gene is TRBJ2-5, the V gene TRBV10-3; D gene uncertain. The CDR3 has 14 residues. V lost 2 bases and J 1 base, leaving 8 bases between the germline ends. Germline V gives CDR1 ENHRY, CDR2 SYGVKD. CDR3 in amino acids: CAISEPALQETQYF. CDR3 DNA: TGTGCCATCAGTGAGCCGGCCCTCCAAGAGACCCAGTACTTC.

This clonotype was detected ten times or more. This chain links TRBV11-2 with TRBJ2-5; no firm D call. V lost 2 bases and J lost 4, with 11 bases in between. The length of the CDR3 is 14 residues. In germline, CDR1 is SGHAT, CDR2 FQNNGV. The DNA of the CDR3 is TGTGCCAGCAGCTTAAATCCCCAGCGAGAGACCCAGTACTTC. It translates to CASSLNPQRETQYF.

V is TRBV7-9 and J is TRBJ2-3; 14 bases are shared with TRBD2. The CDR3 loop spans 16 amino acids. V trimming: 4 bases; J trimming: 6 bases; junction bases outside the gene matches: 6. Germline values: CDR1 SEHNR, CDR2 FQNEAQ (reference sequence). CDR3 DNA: TGTGCCAGCAGCTCAAGACTAGCGGGGGGGTTGGATACGCAGTATTTT. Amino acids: CASSSRLAGGLDTQYF.